Each of the 3 T cell receptor beta chains below was sequenced from the same sample in a study of human T cells and chemical hapten exposure. Indicated time point: patch test 1, 2 weeks after DPC sensitization. The treatment denotes: therapeutic diphenylcyclopropenone sensitization with weekly scalp DPC. TCRdb ran MiXCR on the RACE reads and lists one entry per CDR3 protein. The table shows about 360,000 distinct CDR3 sequences, with under 9% occurring only once. The source material was whole blood, sampled in connection with sensitization to the hapten diphenylcyclopropenone (DPC). The receptors here all came from a young woman with alopecia areata. Some clones in this sample may be carry-over from other donors' samples.

This rearrangement joins TRBV28 to TRBJ1-1; 7 nucleotides align to TRBD1. CDR3 length: 16 residues. Germline V CDR1 and CDR2: MDHEN, SYDVKM. Losses at the gene ends were 2 bases for V and 4 bases for J; bases not matched to a gene: 10. CDR3 bases: TGTGCCAGCAGTTTAATCACAGGGGATTGGGGCACTGAAGCTTTCTTT. Its translation is CASSLITGDWGTEAFF.

This chain joins TRBV7-2 and TRBJ1-1; D is undetermined. CDR1 is SGHTA and CDR2 is FQGNSA in the germline V gene. CDR3 length: 15 residues. Trimming cost V 6 bases and J 0 bases, with 14 bases left between them. CDR3 loop: CASRFGVQMNTEAFF. As DNA, the CDR3 is TGTGCCAGCAGGTTCGGGGTACAAATGAACACTGAAGCTTTCTTT.

This clonotype showed up just a few times. CDR3 region: CASSLSGRGVTYEQYF. Written as DNA, the CDR3 is TGTGCCAGCAGTTTATCCGGGCGGGGGGTAACCTACGAGCAGTACTTC. The chain uses TRBV27 and TRBJ2-7, with 8 bases aligning to TRBD2. The V and J ends lost 0 bases and 2 bases, in that order; junction bases with no gene match: 6. The CDR3 has 16 amino acids. Germline V gene sequence: CDR1 MNHEY, CDR2 SMNVEV (reference sequence).